This T cell receptor (beta chain) is from a study of T cells in pancreatic ductal adenocarcinoma. General study findings and limits: Comparisons of tumor and blood clonality may show falsely lower tumor diversity.

As for this clone: Its antigen is still unknown.

The method was immunoSEQ multiplex PCR; TCRdb's version includes in-frame clones alone and lacks a portion of them. The sample contains over 100,000 clones, over 90% of which appear only once. Surgery without prior neoadjuvant therapy was the treatment of the selected pancreatic ductal adenocarcinoma patients. Looked up from germline, CDR1 is SGHVS and CDR2 is FQNEAQ. V lost 3 bases, J lost 5 bases, and 9 bases lay in between. This CDR3 region has 13 residues. This TCR derives from a human donor with pancreatic ductal adenocarcinoma. The chain is built from TRBV7-8 and TRBJ2-3; D is possibly TRBD1 (6 bases). Sequenced: PBMCs. Here the CDR3 DNA reads TGTGCCAGCAGCTTTAAGGGGGAAGATACGCAGTATTTT. It specifies CASSFKGEDTQYF.